This T cell receptor beta chain was identified during a study of cytomegalovirus exposure and HLA in healthy donors (dated by TCRdb to the late 2010s). Notes on the research overall: An earlier analysis of under 600 of the donors reported about 250 Gb of sequence data and some 120 million unique TCR beta sequences from around 200 million T cells. The study used immunosequencing to profile the T cell repertoires of 670 or so subjects and linked those repertoires to cytomegalovirus serostatus. Approximately 300 gigabases of sequencing data and 70 million to 85 million unique TCR sequences were included in an early release covering several hundred HLA-typed donors. On average, around 240,000 unique TCR beta nucleotide sequences were sequenced per donor among a few hundred genotyped donors of the cohort, with roughly 19% of those sequences being non-productive. Typing coverage varied by locus: roughly 620-640 donors for A, B, C, DRB1 and DQB1; roughly 510 for DQA1; nearly 610 for DPA1; under 490 for DPB1. The aim of the study was to test whether cataloging public T cell receptors could identify signatures of past pathogen exposure. Donor age, sex, ethnicity and CMV serostatus were compiled together with the repertoire data. The study combined high-throughput TCR immunosequencing, statistical association of individual TCRs with disease status, and machine learning to predict cytomegalovirus infection status. To decide whether each TCR beta V gene segment behaved as functional or pseudogenic, an earlier analysis of some 540 of the donors relied on high-throughput TCR beta sequencing. A separate validation cohort of roughly 130 different subjects was used in addition to the approximately 700-subject first cohort. A later analysis re-examined previously published TCR beta repertoires from around 670 donors and added high-resolution HLA genotyping to investigate patterns of TCR occurrence. In the later analysis, no new phenotypic data were used to find candidate immune exposures; instead, reliance was placed on TCR beta sequences and their occurrence across donors. All discovery cohort repertoires had been generated using a single sequencing platform. Roughly 5 DR-DQ haplotypes were handled as single units for association and clustering, since linkage in the cohort was strong. In a later genetic analysis, genome-wide SNP genotypes for about three fifths of the 666 donors were used, and that subset was treated as a discovery cohort. Both class I and class II loci were covered by HLA typing, at four-digit resolution. The genetic ancestry cluster associated with self-reported Caucasian donors included about four fifths of the roughly 400 genotyped donors. Broad study findings and their caveats: A group of highly shared sequence variants was considered likely to be a technical artifact of the sequencing pipeline. Cytomegalovirus status was reported to be diagnosed by the classifier with high specificity and sensitivity in both the original and validation cohorts. HLA typing was unavailable for some donors at each locus, so association tests used only the typed subset. In a later analysis, most CMV-associated TCR beta chains were found to appear HLA-restricted, with HLA associations seemingly driven largely by CMV exposure. It was suggested by the authors that the approach could potentially be generalized to other disease states and immunological phenotypes. The presence/absence analyses assumed that sequencing depth was roughly uniform across donors, and that assumption may not be true. In a later analysis, HLA-associated TCR beta chains were found to be more clonally expanded and to have lower generation probabilities than equally common non-associated chains. Some IMGT-functional V segments, including TRBV6-2 and TRBV6-3, could not be distinguished by the 87-base-pair reads and were therefore excluded. Broadly in line with IMGT annotations, most TCR beta V segments showed up in productive rearrangements about 90% or about 30% of the time in an earlier analysis of approximately 600 of the donors. The study listed 150 to 200 TCR beta chains as associated with cytomegalovirus. According to a later analysis, TCR association rates differed among HLA loci, with DRB1 alleles showing the most associated TCRs and HLA-C alleles showing the fewest. In this cohort, only TCR beta chains were sequenced, and detectable features were limited by the absence of alpha or paired-chain data. A further reported finding was that TCR beta sequences accurately predicted the HLA-A and HLA-B alleles for most subjects in the first cohort. A later analysis associated about 17,000 TCR beta sequences with specific HLA alleles at a false discovery rate of 0.05. An association between a missense DCLRE1C variant and V-gene and J-gene trimming of TCR beta chains was found in a later genetic analysis and replicated in an independent cohort. A later genetic analysis reported fewer N-insertions in productive TCRs among donors in an Asian-associated ancestry cluster than the roughly 670-donor mean. A few of the identified cytomegalovirus-associated TCR beta chains were confirmed in vitro to be specific for cytomegalovirus antigens. Most TCR sequences were seen in very few donors, while some public TCRs were found in many individuals. CMV serostatus was the only immune exposure information available for the cohort. The earlier analysis of 587 of the donors excluded around 17 rarely observed V segments, including chromosome 9 orphons, because counts were too low. Several of the top co-occurrence clusters appeared to be linked to parvovirus B19, influenza, CMV and Epstein-Barr virus, according to a later analysis. Correlated functional status among segregating V segments might be attributable to linkage disequilibrium, but an unknown experimental factor could not be ruled out. When HLA alleles, especially DR and DQ, strongly co-occurred, attributing TCR associations to individual alleles was difficult.

The library was built by means of the immunoSEQ multiplex PCR assay. A mixture of 60 forward primers for TCR Vbeta segments and 13 reverse primers for TCR Jbeta segments was used in the multiplex PCR. A multiplex PCR assay on genomic DNA amplified the CDR3 region of rearranged TCR beta genes. The Illumina HiSeq System was used to sequence the amplified TCR beta libraries as 87-base-pair reads. The authors' pipeline ran thus. In a later analysis, approximately 74 million unique TCR beta chains were counted across the 650 to 700 repertoires, and around 10 million of these chains were shared by at least two donors. Raw reads were error-corrected and collapsed into unique sequences with a nearest-neighbor algorithm that merged closely related sequences to remove PCR and sequencing errors. V, D and J gene segments were assigned by aligning CDR3 sequences to IMGT reference sequences. For a sequence to be retained, at least a six-nucleotide match to both a V gene segment and a J gene segment was required. A rearrangement was called productive if the CDR3 had no stop codons and remained in frame with V and J, and every other rearrangement was called non-productive. Following IMGT convention, CDR3 was defined as the stretch from the second conserved V-encoded cysteine to the conserved J-encoded phenylalanine. Sequences without an unambiguous match to a single V gene segment were excluded from the earlier analysis of about 640 of the donors. An earlier analysis of 550 to 650 of the donors classified V segments as functional when productive rearrangements were above 56.7% and as segregating when the standard deviation between donors was above 5%. To diagnose cytomegalovirus status from the catalog of TCR beta chain sequences, a statistical classification framework was built. In a later analysis, V and J genes were assigned by comparing TCR nucleotide sequences against IMGT/GENE-DB human TR gene sequences. In a later analysis, CDR3 sequences and most-parsimonious VDJ recombination scenarios were assigned using the TCRdist pipeline. In a later analysis, each TCR beta chain was defined by its CDR3 amino acid sequence together with its V-gene family, and reads without a unique V-gene family were excluded. To address suspected cross-contamination and a sequencing artifact, a later analysis removed some 620 highly shared, low-generation-probability nucleotide sequences. In a later analysis, a clonal expansion index for each public chain was calculated from normalized within-repertoire ranks of inferred template counts. In a later analysis, generation probabilities were computed with a VDJ recombination model fitted to out-of-frame rearrangements, and the resulting probabilities were checked against IGoR. A later analysis scored TCR-TCR, TCR-HLA and TCR-CMV co-occurrence with hypergeometric tests, applying a repertoire-size bias correction to TCR pairs. False discovery rates were estimated in a later analysis by permuting HLA or CMV assignments 20 times. In a later analysis, co-occurring TCRs were grouped with DBSCAN, and TCRdist sequence similarity was added when clustering was performed within HLA-allele-positive subsets. Repertoires with fewer than 30,000 or more than 120,000 public chains, plus five repertoires with anomalous nucleotide sharing, were excluded from co-occurrence clustering. Drawn from immuneACCESS, this table holds only the in-frame rearrangements with V and J called that TCRdb kept. Clones are partly lost; checked studies trace under half to an unresolved V gene and leave the rest unexplained. D and trimming come from the DNA, and the V and J calls and clone size come from that table. In all, the sample holds about 43,000 clones, and around two thirds of those were seen once. The top ten hold roughly 9.3% of the sample.

The CDR3, from cysteine to phenylalanine, totals 15 residues. The only DNA kept is the CDR3, 45 bases in frame from the first base. Looking up the germline V gene yields CDR1 SGHDT and CDR2 YYEEEE. Trimming removed 3 bases from V and 8 bases from J; the gene matches leave 8 bases unexplained. The cohort was made up of under 800 healthy bone marrow donors. At the time of sampling, all cohort members were nominally healthy, though unrecorded immune exposures were likely present. Of the approximately 670 cohort members, approximately 300 had positive CMV serostatus and about 360 had negative CMV serostatus, and CMV serostatus was not recorded for the donor. A peripheral blood sample was provided by each donor, and peripheral blood mononuclear cells were used for TCR beta sequencing. The Qiagen DNeasy Blood Extraction Kit was used to extract genomic DNA from the blood cell samples. To note about this clone: Its antigen is unknown. No quality values exist for individual bases; no much larger clone is one base distant.

Source material: PBMCs. This TCR came from a human donor in good health. The sequence is built from TRBV5-6 and TRBJ1-2; 12 central nucleotides agree with TRBD1. The CDR3 protein is CASSSPGQGAGGYTF. Here is the DNA: TGTGCCAGCAGCTCTCCGGGACAGGGGGCCGGAGGCTACACCTTC.